Listed here are 29 T cell receptor beta chains from one sample, sequenced in a study of blood T cell repertoires in COVID-19. Assay used: immunoSEQ multiplex PCR; TCRdb lists only in-frame clones, some missing. The sample yields 250,000 to 300,000 clones, 86% seen once. Sequenced: peripheral blood. All receptors come from a man aged 18 to 30 with active or convalescent COVID-19.

The table lists this clone with a few counts. This same CDR3 is encoded by further DNA sequences in the sample. The rearrangement joins TRBV5-6 to TRBJ2-1, with TRBD2 matching over 8 bases. This CDR3 is 14 amino acids long. V trimming: 1 base; J trimming: 4 bases; junction bases outside the gene matches: 1. The V gene's germline CDR1 is SGHDT and CDR2 YYEEEE. CDR3 sequence: CASSLTSGYNEQFF. As DNA, the CDR3 is TGTGCCAGCAGCTTGACTAGCGGTTACAATGAGCAGTTCTTC.

This rearrangement joins TRBV27 to TRBJ1-1; a possible D gene is TRBD1 (5 bases). The CDR3 is 14 amino acids. V was trimmed by 1 base and J by 1 base, leaving 7 bases between them. Germline loops: CDR1 MNHEY, CDR2 SMNVEV (reference sequence). CDR3 loop: CASSLYRQNTEAFF. In DNA, the CDR3 is TGTGCCAGCAGTTTATACAGGCAGAACACTGAAGCTTTCTTT.

V gene TRBV6-2 or TRBV6-3 combines with J gene TRBJ1-5; D possibly corresponds to TRBD1 (6 bases). The CDR3 is 18 residues long. Germline V lookup: CDR1 MNHEY, CDR2 SVGEGT. The V end lost 5 bases, the J end lost 2 bases, and 22 bases lay between the germline ends. The CDR3 loop is CASSPVTGMKYGNQPQHF. Written as DNA, the CDR3 is TGTGCCAGCAGTCCAGTGACAGGAATGAAATATGGCAATCAGCCCCAGCATTTT.

The rearrangement links TRBV10-3 to TRBJ1-6, with 8 positions matching TRBD1. Trimming at V came to 6 bases and at J to 10 bases, leaving 5 bases not matched to a gene. CDR3 length: 13 residues. The V gene's germline CDR1 is ENHRY and CDR2 SYGVKD. The DNA for the CDR3 is TGTGCCATCAGCAGGGGGCTTGGCTCACCCCTCCACTTT. It is translated as CAISRGLGSPLHF.

This rearrangement joins TRBV4-1 to TRBJ2-7; 11 bases fit TRBD1. The germline gives CDR1 MGHRA, CDR2 YSYEKL. Trimming removed 4 bases from V and 1 base from J; junction bases left unmatched: 6. CDR3 length equals 16 residues. In nucleotides, the CDR3 is TGCGCCAGCAGCCCCGACGGGACAGGGGGTTCCTACGAGCAGTACTTC. Residues: CASSPDGTGGSYEQYF.

The rearrangement uses TRBV7-9 and TRBJ1-5; D is unresolved. V shed 4 bases and J shed 4 bases, with 14 bases lying between them. Germline CDR1 reads SEHNR; CDR2 reads FQNEAQ (reference sequence). CDR3 length: 15 amino acids. The CDR3 nucleotides are TGTGCCAGCAGCTCTACAGCAACTTGGAATCAGCCCCAGCATTTT. Its protein product is CASSSTATWNQPQHF.

This sequence joins TRBV28 and TRBJ1-1; no clear D. V shed 6 bases and J shed 0 bases, with 11 bases lying between them. Germline loops: CDR1 MDHEN, CDR2 SYDVKM. CDR3 length equals 14 residues. For the CDR3, the DNA is TGTGCCAGCAGGGGTGGAGGCCTGAACACTGAAGCTTTCTTT. This sequence encodes CASRGGGLNTEAFF.

The CDR3 DNA is TGTGCCAGCAGCTTAGGTCTCCTTAGCAATCAGCCCCAGCATTTT. Amino acids: CASSLGLLSNQPQHF. This sequence joins TRBV7-2 and TRBJ1-5, with D hard to call. Deletions cut 1 base from V and 0 bases from J, with 7 bases between. CDR1 and CDR2 from the germline V gene are SGHTA and FQGNSA. The CDR3 is 15 amino acids.

J is TRBJ1-1 and V is TRBV11-3; D is undetermined. Germline V CDR1 and CDR2: SGHNT, YENEEA. Trimming removed 0 bases from V and 7 bases from J, with 9 bases in between. The length of the CDR3 is 13 residues. CDR3 protein: CASSLDAALEAFF. CDR3 DNA: TGTGCCAGCAGCTTAGATGCGGCCCTTGAAGCTTTCTTT. The full variable domain, completed using reference TRBV11-3 and TRBJ1-1, is EAGVVQSPRYKIIEKKQPVAFWCNPISGHNTLYWYLQNLGQGPELLIRYENEEAVDDSQLPKDRFSAERLKGVDSTLKIQPAELGDSAVYLCASSLDAALEAFFGQGTRLTVV.

This clone has just one count. This chain joins TRBV12-3 or TRBV12-4 and TRBJ1-1, with D possibly matching TRBD1 (6 bases). Trimming stripped 10 bases from V and 5 bases from J, with 17 bases between. The CDR3 has 13 amino acids. For the CDR3, the DNA is TGTGCCATAACGCCAGGGGTAGGAACTGAAGCTTTCTTT. Its protein is CAITPGVGTEAFF.

The chain joins TRBV7-9 to TRBJ1-2, with D hard to call. This CDR3 comprises 8 residues. CDR1 is SEHNR and CDR2 is FQNEAQ in the germline V gene (reference sequence). Trimming left V 5 bases short and J 14 bases short, with 6 bases between. The CDR3 here is CASSPNTF. For the CDR3, the DNA is TGTGCCAGCAGCCCCAATACCTTC.

This sequence joins TRBV9 and TRBJ2-1, with D uncertain. V lost 0 bases and J 7 bases, leaving 8 bases between the germline ends. Germline V gene lookup returns CDR1 SGDLS and CDR2 YYNGEE. This CDR3 comprises 13 residues. CDR3 DNA sequence: TGTGCCAGCAGCGTAGGATTGGAGAATGAGCAGTTCTTC. Translation gives CASSVGLENEQFF.

This clone was counted only a few times. The chain has TRBV27 and TRBJ1-2; D might be TRBD1 (6 bases). The CDR3 loop spans 15 amino acids. Trimming took off 2 bases at V and 4 bases at J, with 14 bases between the two ends. In germline, CDR1 is MNHEY, CDR2 SMNVEV (reference sequence). CDR3 DNA: TGTGCCAGCAGTTTAACAGGGACACGCCGCTATGGCTACACCTTC. This translates into CASSLTGTRRYGYTF.

V and J are TRBV27 and TRBJ1-5; D is unclear. Germline V gene data show CDR1 as MNHEY and CDR2 as SMNVEV (reference sequence). Trimming left V 0 bases short and J 3 bases short, with 9 bases between. The CDR3 has 15 amino acids. The CDR3 sequence: CASSLSPVLNQPQHF. The CDR3 DNA sequence: TGTGCCAGCAGTTTATCGCCGGTCCTCAATCAGCCCCAGCATTTT.

This clone is a singleton in its sample. The chain uses TRBV12-3 or TRBV12-4 and TRBJ1-6, with no clear D. This CDR3 has 12 amino acids. Trimming took off 7 bases at V and 9 bases at J, with 10 bases between the two ends. CDR3 amino acids: CASTPPSSPLHF. DNA for the CDR3: TGTGCCAGCACGCCTCCGAGTTCACCCCTCCACTTT.

The chain employs TRBV5-4 and TRBJ2-7, with D possibly matching TRBD1 (6 bases). Germline values: CDR1 SGHNT, CDR2 YYREEE (reference sequence). The V gene lost 3 bases and the J gene lost 5 bases, with 9 bases spanning the gap. The CDR3 sequence is 12 residues long. The CDR3 DNA sequence: TGTGCCAGCAGCTCAAACAGGGACGAGCAGTACTTC. Protein sequence: CASSSNRDEQYF.

The gene calls are TRBV6-6 and TRBJ1-4; D remains unclear. Trimming pared 6 bases from V and 7 bases from J, leaving 6 bases between. Germline CDR1 is MNHNY and CDR2 is SVGAGI (reference sequence). CDR3 length: 11 amino acids. The CDR3 DNA follows: TGTGCCAGCAGCTCCTCTGAAAAACTGTTTTTT. It codes for CASSSSEKLFF.

The chain has TRBV19 and TRBJ2-1; the match to TRBD1 covers 7 bases. This CDR3 spans 13 amino acids. CDR1 is LNHDA and CDR2 is SQIVND in the germline V gene (reference sequence). The V and J ends lost 4 bases and 10 bases, in that order; junction bases with no gene match: 7. The CDR3 DNA reads TGTGCCAGTAGTACGCAACAGGGGAAGGAGCAGTTCTTC. The encoded protein is CASSTQQGKEQFF.

J is TRBJ2-5 and V is TRBV18; D ambiguous. The V end lost 2 bases, the J end lost 2 bases, and 12 bases lay between the germline ends. This CDR3 spans 15 amino acids. In germline, CDR1 is KGHSH, CDR2 LQKENI. CDR3: CASSPRSPGQETQYF. The CDR3, as DNA: TGTGCCAGCTCACCAAGATCGCCGGGTCAAGAGACCCAGTACTTC. Drawing the rest from reference TRBV18 and TRBJ2-5, the complete variable domain is NAGVMQNPRHLVRRRGQEARLRCSPMKGHSHVYWYRQLPEEGLKFMVYLQKENIIDESGMPKERFSAEFPKEGPSILRIQQVVRGDSAAYFCASSPRSPGQETQYFGPGTRLLVL.

The gene calls are TRBV4-2 and TRBJ1-5, with TRBD1 identical over 10 bases. The CDR3 is 19 amino acids. Germline CDR1 and CDR2: LGHNA and YNFKEQ. Unmatched junction bases numbered 9, after V lost 1 base and J lost 0 bases. The CDR3 loop reads CASSQASGTGAGSNQPQHF. The CDR3 nucleotides are TGTGCCAGCAGCCAAGCTTCAGGGACAGGGGCCGGTAGCAATCAGCCCCAGCATTTT.

The chain employs TRBV9 and TRBJ1-2; D unresolved. V lost 0 bases and J lost 1, with 7 bases in between. Per the germline V gene, CDR1 is SGDLS and CDR2 is YYNGEE. This CDR3 has 14 amino acids. This CDR3 reads CASSVGRVNYGYTF. DNA for the CDR3: TGTGCCAGCAGCGTAGGTCGAGTTAACTATGGCTACACCTTC.

The J gene is TRBJ2-1, the V gene TRBV12-1; the table's TRBD1 call for D was not verified on the DNA. TRBV12-1 is deemed a pseudogene. CDR3 size: 13 residues. The DNA of the CDR3 is TGTGCCAGCAGCTCGGACAGAAACAATGAGCAGTTCTTC. Translated: CASSSDRNNEQFF.

The chain joins TRBV30 to TRBJ1-2; tentative D call: TRBD1 (5 bases). This CDR3 has 11 residues. Germline V gene data show CDR1 as GTSNPN and CDR2 as SVGIG (reference sequence). Trimming cost V 2 bases and J 5 bases, with 6 bases left between them. The CDR3 DNA sequence: TGTGCCTGGAGTCAGGGTTATGGCTACACCTTC. Protein product: CAWSQGYGYTF.

The V call is TRBV19, the J call TRBJ1-5; no clear D. This CDR3 has 13 residues. Trimming left V 8 bases short and J 4 bases short, with 12 bases between. The V gene's germline CDR1 is LNHDA and CDR2 SQIVND (reference sequence). Here the CDR3 reads CASSDPGNQPQHF. CDR3 in DNA: TGTGCCAGTTCCGATCCCGGGAATCAGCCCCAGCATTTT.

The rearrangement links TRBV9 to TRBJ2-7; D not certain. V was clipped by 0 bases and J by 3 bases, with 7 bases between them. The CDR3 extends over 13 amino acids. Germline V gives CDR1 SGDLS, CDR2 YYNGEE. The CDR3 loop is CASSVVPSYEQYF. In nucleotides, the CDR3 is TGTGCCAGCAGCGTAGTACCGAGCTACGAGCAGTACTTC.

This clone was counted a single time. V gene TRBV4-3 combines with J gene TRBJ2-7; 8 bases are shared with TRBD1. CDR3 length: 16 residues. Germline V gene data show CDR1 as LGHNA and CDR2 as YSLEER. V lost 0 bases to trimming and J lost 5 bases; unmatched junction nucleotides: 9. CDR3 coding DNA: TGCGCCAGCAGCCAAGATCTGGGACAGGTTTACCACGAGCAGTACTTC. Its translation: CASSQDLGQVYHEQYF.

The V call is TRBV12-5, the J call TRBJ1-5; TRBD1 matches at 11 bases. The CDR3 consists of 14 residues. V was pared by 7 bases and J by 7 bases, with 6 bases of the junction left unmatched. Germline V CDR1 and CDR2: LGHNT, FRNRAP. CDR3 sequence (DNA): TGTGCTAGTGCCGGGACAGGGGGTGGGCAGCCCCAGCATTTT. Translation: CASAGTGGGQPQHF. Full variable domain (outside the CDR3, taken from reference TRBV12-5 and TRBJ1-5): DARVTQTPRHKVTEMGQEVTMRCQPILGHNTVFWYRQTMMQGLELLAYFRNRAPLDDSGMPKDRFSAEMPDATLATLKIQPSEPRDSAVYFCASAGTGGGQPQHFGDGTRLSIL.

This rearrangement joins TRBV6-5 to TRBJ1-2; D unresolved. The CDR3 runs to 13 residues. Trimming took off 6 bases at V and 4 bases at J, with 12 bases between the two ends. Germline loops: CDR1 MNHEY, CDR2 SVGAGI. The CDR3 coding sequence is TGTGCCAGCAGGCCTCAGACTACCTATGGCTACACCTTC. As protein: CASRPQTTYGYTF.

This sequence joins TRBV19 and TRBJ1-6; 7 nucleotides align to TRBD1. V was clipped by 5 bases and J by 7 bases; unmatched bases: 8. The germline CDR1 and CDR2 sequences are LNHDA and SQIVND (reference sequence). The CDR3 has 15 amino acids. In DNA, the CDR3 is TGTGCCAGTAGTCCTCCGGACAGGCTAAATTCACCCCTCCACTTT. It yields the protein CASSPPDRLNSPLHF.